These 24 T cell receptor beta chains were all obtained from the same sample, sequenced in a study of T cell repertoires in cytomegalovirus infection. These TCRs' antigens remain unknown. TCRdb re-derived calls from the reads in MiXCR, one entry per CDR3 protein. Among 250,000 to 400,000 distinct CDR3 sequences, approximately 25% were seen once, and the ten largest hold about an eighth. The sequencing here drew on cultured PBMCs, taken from culture after CMV antigen stimulation. The receptors come from a human donor in good health (CMV status not recorded). Some clones in this sample may be carry-over from other donors' samples.

The genes are TRBV19 and TRBJ1-2; 9 bases are shared with TRBD1. After removal of 4 bases from V and 4 bases from J, the junction contained 7 bases not matched to a gene. CDR1 LNHDA and CDR2 SQIVND come from the germline V gene (reference sequence). This CDR3 region has 15 residues. This CDR3 is CASSKPGQGSYGYTF. As DNA, the CDR3 is TGTGCCAGTAGTAAGCCGGGACAGGGTTCCTATGGCTACACCTTC.

The rearrangement links TRBV6-6 to TRBJ2-3; 8 nucleotides agree with TRBD1. The V gene end was trimmed by 7 bases and the J gene end by 3 bases; junction bases not matched to a gene: 6. The CDR3 is 14 residues long. Per germline, CDR1 MNHNY and CDR2 SVGAGI (reference sequence). DNA of the CDR3: TGTGCCAGCACCTTTCGACAGGGGACAGATACGCAGTATTTT. Translating gives CASTFRQGTDTQYF.

The chain has TRBV10-3 and TRBJ2-3; perhaps TRBD1 as D (6 bases). Germline-derived CDR1 and CDR2 are ENHRY and SYGVKD. This CDR3 contains 15 residues. V was shortened by 4 bases and J by 0 bases, with 11 bases between the two germline ends. The CDR3 DNA reads TGTGCCATCAGTGGCGACAGGATCAGCACAGATACGCAGTATTTT. This sequence encodes CAISGDRISTDTQYF.

The chain employs TRBV7-8 and TRBJ2-5, with no clear D. Trimming took off 2 bases at V and 1 base at J, with 8 bases between the two ends. CDR1 SGHVS and CDR2 FQNEAQ come from the germline V gene. The CDR3 sequence is 14 residues long. As DNA, the CDR3 is TGTGCCAGCAGCTTAACCCGGACCCAAGAGACCCAGTACTTC. This gives the protein CASSLTRTQETQYF.

This chain joins TRBV6-1 and TRBJ2-1, with D possibly matching TRBD1 (6 bases). Looked up from germline, CDR1 is MNHNS and CDR2 is SASEGT. The CDR3 contains 16 residues. Trimming removed 7 bases at V and 4 bases at J, with 20 bases between. The CDR3 bases are TGTGCCAGCAAAACCAGGGGATTAGGGGGTTACAATGAGCAGTTCTTC. Its translation: CASKTRGLGGYNEQFF.

In DNA form, the CDR3 reads TGTGCCAGCAGCTTTCGACAGGACACAGATACGCAGTATTTT. It codes for CASSFRQDTDTQYF. V and J are TRBV7-8 and TRBJ2-3; maybe TRBD1 (6 bases). Germline-derived CDR1 and CDR2 are SGHVS and FQNEAQ. The CDR3 covers 14 residues. V lost 3 bases, J lost 2 bases, and 9 bases lay in between.

This chain connects TRBV27 to TRBJ2-1; 7 bases are shared with TRBD1. Unmatched junction bases numbered 8, after V lost 5 bases and J lost 13 bases. The CDR3 is 12 residues long. Germline lookup yields CDR1 MNHEY and CDR2 SMNVEV (reference sequence). The CDR3 sequence: CASSTLQGRQFF. For the CDR3, the DNA is TGTGCCAGCAGTACACTACAGGGGCGACAGTTCTTC.

This clonotype has just a few counts. The chain is built from TRBV4-1 and TRBJ2-3; perhaps TRBD1 as D (6 bases). In germline, CDR1 is MGHRA, CDR2 YSYEKL. The CDR3 is made up of 14 amino acids. With 2 bases removed from V and 4 bases from J, the gap between germline ends came to 10 bases. CDR3 in amino acids: CASSQPGVSDTQYF. CDR3 DNA sequence: TGCGCCAGCAGCCAACCAGGGGTTTCAGATACGCAGTATTTT.

The chain combines TRBV5-1 with TRBJ1-2, with D tentatively TRBD1 (6 bases). The germline CDR1 and CDR2 sequences are SGHRS and YFSETQ. This CDR3 has 17 amino acids. V was cut by 0 bases and J by 5 bases, with 20 bases left in between. The chain's CDR3 is CASSLVVGNRVSYGYTF. The CDR3 DNA is TGCGCCAGCAGCTTGGTCGTTGGTAACAGGGTATCTTATGGCTACACCTTC.

DNA of the CDR3: TGTGCCAGCAGCTATGCCTCAGGGACAGGGCAAGGGACTGAAGCTTTCTTT. Translation gives CASSYASGTGQGTEAFF. The genes are TRBV5-4 and TRBJ1-1; TRBD1 matches at 9 bases. Germline-derived CDR1 and CDR2 are SGHNT and YYREEE (reference sequence). The junction had 14 bases not matched to a gene; V was cut back by 3 bases and J by 5 bases. The CDR3 has 17 residues. Based on the CDR3 plus reference TRBV5-4 and TRBJ1-1, the full variable domain is ETGVTQSPTHLIKTRGQQVTLRCSSQSGHNTVSWYQQALGQGPQFIFQYYREEENGRGNFPPRFSGLQFPNYSSELNVNALELDDSALYLCASSYASGTGQGTEAFFGQGTRLTVV.

This chain connects TRBV6-5 to TRBJ2-3, with 11 bases matching TRBD1. CDR1 is MNHEY, CDR2 SVGAGI, per germline. J lost 2 bases, V lost 4 bases, and 5 bases had no gene match. This CDR3 is 16 amino acids long. The CDR3 nucleotides read TGTGCCAGCAGTTCGGGACAGGGGGTCAACACAGATACGCAGTATTTT. Its translation: CASSSGQGVNTDTQYF.

There are many counts of this clonotype. This CDR3 is CASSFSAQGTQYF. The DNA for the CDR3 is TGTGCCAGCAGCTTCTCTGCCCAGGGGACCCAGTACTTC. J is TRBJ2-5 and V is TRBV7-9; possibly TRBD1 for D (5 bases). CDR1 is SEHNR and CDR2 is FQNEAQ in the germline V gene (reference sequence). The V end lost 3 bases, the J end lost 7 bases, and 12 bases lay between the germline ends. The CDR3 has 13 residues.

This clonotype has just a few counts. The V call is TRBV28, the J call TRBJ1-2; D ambiguous. Between the trimmed V and J ends, which lost 7 bases and 8 bases, there was a span of 11 bases. CDR3 length: 11 amino acids. The V gene's germline CDR1 is MDHEN and CDR2 SYDVKM. The CDR3 loop is CASISVSGYTF. For the CDR3, the DNA is TGTGCCAGCATATCCGTCAGCGGCTACACCTTC.

This clonotype was seen only once. This chain joins TRBV12-3 or TRBV12-4 and TRBJ1-1; D possibly corresponds to TRBD1 (6 bases). The CDR3 runs 14 residues. The V end was cut by 5 bases, the J end by 5 bases, with 15 bases between. CDR3 protein: CASSTQGGLTEAFF. In DNA, the CDR3 is TGTGCCAGCAGTACACAGGGCGGGTTGACTGAAGCTTTCTTT.

The genes are TRBV29-1 and TRBJ2-5; D may be TRBD2 (5 bases). V shed 4 bases and J shed 5 bases, with 5 bases lying between them. The CDR3 runs 10 residues. CDR1 and CDR2 (germline): SQVTM, ANQGSEA. The CDR3 reads CSVGGETQYF. As DNA, the CDR3 is TGCAGCGTTGGAGGGGAGACCCAGTACTTC. Looking up the rest from reference TRBV29-1 and TRBJ2-5 gives the full variable domain: SAVISQKPSRDICQRGTSLTIQCQVDSQVTMMFWYRQQPGQSLTLIATANQGSEATYESGFVIDKFPISRPNLTFSTLTVSNMSPEDSSIYLCSVGGETQYFGPGTRLLVL.

This chain joins TRBV11-1 and TRBJ2-3; a weak D match, TRBD2 (6 bases). CDR1 and CDR2 from the germline V gene are SGHAT and FQDESV (reference sequence). The CDR3 totals 14 residues. Trimming removed 4 bases from V and 7 bases from J, with 15 bases in between. The CDR3 spells CASSSPRGRYTQYF. The CDR3 DNA is TGTGCCAGCAGCTCCCCCCGGGGGAGATATACGCAGTATTTT.

This chain links TRBV6-2 or TRBV6-3 with TRBJ1-1; tentative D call: TRBD1 (6 bases). The CDR3 is 14 amino acids. With 8 bases removed from V and 0 bases from J, the gap between germline ends came to 13 bases. CDR1 is MNHEY, CDR2 SVGEGT, per germline. The CDR3 loop is CASCRGQMNTEAFF. The CDR3 bases are TGTGCCAGCTGTCGGGGGCAGATGAACACTGAAGCTTTCTTT.

Only a few counts were recorded for this clonotype. The CDR3 nucleotides read TGTGCCAGCAGTGGTTTTTTGGACAGGGCGGAAAAACTGTTTTTT. This translates into CASSGFLDRAEKLFF. The chain employs TRBV27 and TRBJ1-4; 8 nucleotides agree with TRBD1. Germline V CDR1 and CDR2: MNHEY, SMNVEV (reference sequence). J lost 8 bases, V lost 5 bases, and 10 bases had no gene match. The CDR3 consists of 15 residues. The variable domain in full, completed from reference TRBV27 and TRBJ1-4, reads EAQVTQNPRYLITVTGKKLTVTCSQNMNHEYMSWYRQDPGLGLRQIYYSMNVEVTDKGDVPEGYKVSRKEKRNFPLILESPSPNQTSLYFCASSGFLDRAEKLFFGSGTQLSVL.

This clonotype occurred many times. The rearrangement joins TRBV11-2 to TRBJ2-1; D unresolved. Trimming took off 1 base at V and 2 bases at J, with 6 bases between the two ends. The CDR3 totals 14 residues. Germline CDR1 reads SGHAT; CDR2 reads FQNNGV. CDR3 region: CASSLVTTYNEQFF. The CDR3 nucleotides read TGTGCCAGCAGCTTAGTCACAACCTACAATGAGCAGTTCTTC.

This clonotype appeared a few times. The chain combines TRBV7-9 with TRBJ1-3; D not certain. Trimming shortened V by 6 bases and J by 8 bases, and 14 bases separated the two germline ends. Germline values: CDR1 SEHNR, CDR2 FQNEAQ (reference sequence). The CDR3 is 13 residues long. This CDR3 reads CASREGLRDTIYF. The DNA of the CDR3 is TGTGCCAGCAGGGAAGGTCTCAGAGACACCATATATTTT.

This clonotype occurred many times. The V call is TRBV5-1, the J call TRBJ2-5; 9 positions agree with TRBD1. Trimming at V came to 3 bases and at J to 0 bases, leaving 9 bases not matched to a gene. Germline V gene sequence: CDR1 SGHRS, CDR2 YFSETQ. The CDR3 is 17 amino acids. CDR3 DNA: TGCGCCAGCAGCTCCGGACAGGGGCCGGGGTACCAAGAGACCCAGTACTTC. Protein sequence: CASSSGQGPGYQETQYF.

The chain links TRBV11-2 to TRBJ1-2, with TRBD1 matching over 12 bases. Germline V gene lookup returns CDR1 SGHAT and CDR2 FQNNGV. The length of the CDR3 is 18 residues. Trimming cost V 5 bases and J 4 bases; bases outside gene matches: 14. CDR3 sequence (DNA): TGTGCCAGCAGCCCCGCCGGGACAGGGGGCGTCTCTGGCTATGGCTACACCTTC. Its translation: CASSPAGTGGVSGYGYTF. The full variable domain, completed using reference TRBV11-2 and TRBJ1-2, is EAGVAQSPRYKIIEKRQSVAFWCNPISGHATLYWYQQILGQGPKLLIQFQNNGVVDDSQLPKDRFSAERLKGVDSTLKIQPAKLEDSAVYLCASSPAGTGGVSGYGYTFGSGTRLTVV.

The V gene is TRBV7-6, the J gene TRBJ2-1; 9 bases fit TRBD2. The CDR3 consists of 18 residues. After removal of 0 bases from V and 1 base from J, the junction contained 7 bases not matched to a gene. The germline V gene encodes CDR1 SGHVS and CDR2 FNYEAQ. The DNA of the CDR3 is TGTGCCAGCAGCTTAGCGCTGACTAGCGGAGCTTCCTACAATGAGCAGTTCTTC. This translates into CASSLALTSGASYNEQFF.

The V and J genes are TRBV2 and TRBJ1-2; TRBD1 agrees at 9 bases. CDR1 is SNHLY and CDR2 is FYNNEI in the germline V gene. V shed 4 bases and J 4 bases; nucleotides not matched to a gene: 16. This CDR3 has 18 amino acids. The CDR3 reads CASSGERDRAQFSYGYTF. The CDR3 bases are TGTGCCAGCAGTGGTGAAAGGGACAGGGCACAGTTTAGCTATGGCTACACCTTC.